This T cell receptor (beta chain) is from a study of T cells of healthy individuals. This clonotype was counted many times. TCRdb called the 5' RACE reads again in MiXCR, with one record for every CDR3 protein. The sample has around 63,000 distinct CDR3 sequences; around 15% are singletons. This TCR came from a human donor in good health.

The CDR3 protein is CASSLVQGGQPQHF. The CDR3 nucleotides read TGTGCCAGCAGCTTAGTACAGGGGGGCCAGCCCCAGCATTTT. The V and J genes are TRBV5-5 and TRBJ1-5, with 8 positions matching TRBD1. This CDR3 region has 14 residues. V shed 2 bases and J 7 bases; nucleotides not matched to a gene: 5. Germline CDR1 and CDR2: SGHKS and YYEKEE (reference sequence).